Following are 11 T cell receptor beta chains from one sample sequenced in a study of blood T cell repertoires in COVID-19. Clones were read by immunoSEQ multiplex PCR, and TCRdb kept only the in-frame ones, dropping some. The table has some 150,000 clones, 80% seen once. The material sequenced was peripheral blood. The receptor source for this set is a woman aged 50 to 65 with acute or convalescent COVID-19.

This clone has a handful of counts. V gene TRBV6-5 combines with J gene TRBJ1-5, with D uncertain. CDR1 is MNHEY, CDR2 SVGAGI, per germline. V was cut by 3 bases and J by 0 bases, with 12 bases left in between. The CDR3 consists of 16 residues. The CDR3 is CASSYIEIYSNQPQHF. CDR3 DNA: TGTGCCAGCAGTTATATTGAGATTTATAGCAATCAGCCCCAGCATTTT.

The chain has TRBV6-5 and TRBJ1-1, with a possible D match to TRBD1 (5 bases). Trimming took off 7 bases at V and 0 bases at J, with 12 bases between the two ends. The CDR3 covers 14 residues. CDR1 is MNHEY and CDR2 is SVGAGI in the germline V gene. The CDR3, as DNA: TGTGCCAGCAATGGGGCCGGGTTGAACACTGAAGCTTTCTTT. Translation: CASNGAGLNTEAFF.

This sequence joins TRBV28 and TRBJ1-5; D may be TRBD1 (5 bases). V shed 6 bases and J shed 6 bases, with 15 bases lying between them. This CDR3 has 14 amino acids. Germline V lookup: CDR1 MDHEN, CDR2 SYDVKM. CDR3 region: CASSLPGGAQPQHF. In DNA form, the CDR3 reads TGTGCCAGCAGCCTACCCGGGGGTGCTCAGCCCCAGCATTTT. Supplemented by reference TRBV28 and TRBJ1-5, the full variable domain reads DVKVTQSSRYLVKRTGEKVFLECVQDMDHENMFWYRQDPGLGLRLIYFSYDVKMKEKGDIPEGYSVSREKKERFSLILESASTNQTSMYLCASSLPGGAQPQHFGDGTRLSIL.

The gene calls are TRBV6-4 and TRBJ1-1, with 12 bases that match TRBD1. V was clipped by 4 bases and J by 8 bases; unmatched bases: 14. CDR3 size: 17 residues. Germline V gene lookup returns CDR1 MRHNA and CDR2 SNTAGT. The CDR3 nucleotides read TGTGCCAGCAGTGTGCCGGGACAGGGGGCTCAAGCGCGAGAAGCTTTCTTT. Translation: CASSVPGQGAQAREAFF.

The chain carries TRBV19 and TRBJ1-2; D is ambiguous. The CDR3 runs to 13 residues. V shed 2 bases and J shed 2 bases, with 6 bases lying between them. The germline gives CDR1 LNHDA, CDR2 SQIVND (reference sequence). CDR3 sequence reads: CASSIQQNYGYTF. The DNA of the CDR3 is TGTGCCAGTAGTATACAACAGAACTATGGCTACACCTTC.

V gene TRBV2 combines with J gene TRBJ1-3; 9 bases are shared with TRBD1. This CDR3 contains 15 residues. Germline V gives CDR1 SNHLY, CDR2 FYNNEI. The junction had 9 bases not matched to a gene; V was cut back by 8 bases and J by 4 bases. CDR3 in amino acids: CASGTGLGSGNTIYF. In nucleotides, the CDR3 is TGTGCCAGCGGGACAGGGCTCGGGTCGGGAAACACCATATATTTT.

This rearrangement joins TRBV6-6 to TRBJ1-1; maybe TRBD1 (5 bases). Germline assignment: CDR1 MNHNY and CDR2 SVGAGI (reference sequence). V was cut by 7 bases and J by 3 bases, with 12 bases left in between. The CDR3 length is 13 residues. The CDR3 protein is CASTHQGDTEAFF. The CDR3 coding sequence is TGTGCCAGCACCCACCAGGGCGACACTGAAGCTTTCTTT.

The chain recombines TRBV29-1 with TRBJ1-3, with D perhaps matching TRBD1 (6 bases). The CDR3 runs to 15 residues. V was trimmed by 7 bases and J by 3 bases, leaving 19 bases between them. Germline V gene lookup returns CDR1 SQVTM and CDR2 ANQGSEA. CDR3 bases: TGCAGCGCCTACGGGGGAGGGGGAATTGGAAACACCATATATTTT. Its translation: CSAYGGGGIGNTIYF.

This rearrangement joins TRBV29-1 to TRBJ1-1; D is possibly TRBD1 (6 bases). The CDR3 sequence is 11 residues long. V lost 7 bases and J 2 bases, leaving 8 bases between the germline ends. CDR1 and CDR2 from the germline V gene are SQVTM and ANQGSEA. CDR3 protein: CSGQENTEAFF. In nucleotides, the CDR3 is TGCAGCGGACAGGAAAACACTGAAGCTTTCTTT.

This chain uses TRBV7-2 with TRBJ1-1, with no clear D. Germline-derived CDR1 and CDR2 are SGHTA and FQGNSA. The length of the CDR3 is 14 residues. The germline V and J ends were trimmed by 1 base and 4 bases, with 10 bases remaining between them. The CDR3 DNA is TGTGCCAGCAGCTTAGACCCGGGATTCACTGAAGCTTTCTTT. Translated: CASSLDPGFTEAFF.

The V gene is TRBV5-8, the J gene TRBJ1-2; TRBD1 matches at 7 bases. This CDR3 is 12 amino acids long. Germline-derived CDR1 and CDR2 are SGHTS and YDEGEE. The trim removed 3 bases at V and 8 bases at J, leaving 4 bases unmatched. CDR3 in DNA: TGTGCCAGCAGCTCATACAGGGGCGGCTACACCTTC. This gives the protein CASSSYRGGYTF. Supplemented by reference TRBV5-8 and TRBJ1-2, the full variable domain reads EAGVTQSPTHLIKTRGQQATLRCSPISGHTSVYWYQQALGLGLQFLLWYDEGEERNRGNFPPRFSGRQFPNYSSELNVNALELEDSALYLCASSSYRGGYTFGSGTRLTVV.